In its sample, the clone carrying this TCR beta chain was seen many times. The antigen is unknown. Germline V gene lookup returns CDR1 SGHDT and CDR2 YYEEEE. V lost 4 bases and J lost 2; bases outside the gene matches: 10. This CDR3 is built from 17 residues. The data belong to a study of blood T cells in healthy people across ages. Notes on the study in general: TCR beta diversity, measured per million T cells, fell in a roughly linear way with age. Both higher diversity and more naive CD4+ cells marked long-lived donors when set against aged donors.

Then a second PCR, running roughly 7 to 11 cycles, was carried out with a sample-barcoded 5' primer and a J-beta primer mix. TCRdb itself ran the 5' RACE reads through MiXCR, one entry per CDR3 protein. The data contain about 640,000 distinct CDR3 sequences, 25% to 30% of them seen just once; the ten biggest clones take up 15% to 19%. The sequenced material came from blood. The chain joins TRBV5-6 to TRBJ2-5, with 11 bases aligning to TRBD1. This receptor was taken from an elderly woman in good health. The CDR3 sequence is CASSELGQGARQETQYF. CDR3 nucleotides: TGTGCCAGCAGCGAACTTGGACAGGGGGCTCGGCAAGAGACCCAGTACTTC.